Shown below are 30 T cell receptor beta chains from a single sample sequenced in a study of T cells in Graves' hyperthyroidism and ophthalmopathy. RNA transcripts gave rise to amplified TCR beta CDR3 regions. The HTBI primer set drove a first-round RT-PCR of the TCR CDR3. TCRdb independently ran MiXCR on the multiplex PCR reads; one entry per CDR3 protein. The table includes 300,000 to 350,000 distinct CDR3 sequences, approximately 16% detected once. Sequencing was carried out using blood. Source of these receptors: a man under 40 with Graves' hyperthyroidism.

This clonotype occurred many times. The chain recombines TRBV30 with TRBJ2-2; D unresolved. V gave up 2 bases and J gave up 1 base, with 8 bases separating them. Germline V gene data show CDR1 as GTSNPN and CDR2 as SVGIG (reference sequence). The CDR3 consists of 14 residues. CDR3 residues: CAWSSGRNTGELFF. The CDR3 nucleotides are TGTGCCTGGAGTTCGGGCAGGAACACCGGGGAGCTGTTTTTT. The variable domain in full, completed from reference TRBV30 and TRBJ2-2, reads SQTIHQWPATLVQPVGSPLSLECTVEGTSNPNLYWYRQAAGRGLQLLFYSVGIGQISSEVPQNLSASRPQDRQFILSSKKLLLSDSGFYLCAWSSGRNTGELFFGEGSRLTVL.

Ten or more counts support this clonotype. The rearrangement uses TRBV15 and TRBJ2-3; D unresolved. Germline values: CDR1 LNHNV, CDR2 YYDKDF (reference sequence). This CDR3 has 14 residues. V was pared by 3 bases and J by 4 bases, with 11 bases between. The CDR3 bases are TGTGCCACCAGCAGGGACCTAAGGTCAGATACGCAGTATTTT. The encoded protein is CATSRDLRSDTQYF.

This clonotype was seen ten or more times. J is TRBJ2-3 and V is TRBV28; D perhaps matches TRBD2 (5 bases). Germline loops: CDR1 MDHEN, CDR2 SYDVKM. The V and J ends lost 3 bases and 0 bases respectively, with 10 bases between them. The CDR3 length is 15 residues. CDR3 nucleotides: TGTGCCAGCAGTTTCTCGGACTCTAGCACAGATACGCAGTATTTT. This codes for CASSFSDSSTDTQYF.

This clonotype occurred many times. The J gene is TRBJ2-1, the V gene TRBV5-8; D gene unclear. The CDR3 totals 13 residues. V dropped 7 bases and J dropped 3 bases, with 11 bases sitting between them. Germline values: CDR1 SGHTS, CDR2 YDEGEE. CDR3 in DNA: TGTGCCAGCCGACGGCCGGGCTACAATGAGCAGTTCTTC. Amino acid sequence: CASRRPGYNEQFF. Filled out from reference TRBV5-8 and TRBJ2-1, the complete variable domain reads EAGVTQSPTHLIKTRGQQATLRCSPISGHTSVYWYQQALGLGLQFLLWYDEGEERNRGNFPPRFSGRQFPNYSSELNVNALELEDSALYLCASRRPGYNEQFFGPGTRLTVL.

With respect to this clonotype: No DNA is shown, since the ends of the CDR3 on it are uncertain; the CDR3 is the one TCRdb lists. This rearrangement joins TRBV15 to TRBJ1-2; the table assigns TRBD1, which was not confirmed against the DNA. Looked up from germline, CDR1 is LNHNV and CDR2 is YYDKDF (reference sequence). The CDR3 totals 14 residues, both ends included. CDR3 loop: CATSTPGTVGSGTF.

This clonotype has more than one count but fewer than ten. For the CDR3, the DNA is TGTGCCAGCAGCTCCATCAGGGGGCAGCGGTCCGAGCAGTACTTC. Protein product: CASSSIRGQRSEQYF. The chain joins TRBV7-9 to TRBJ2-7; the match to TRBD1 covers 8 bases. Germline V gene lookup returns CDR1 SEHNR and CDR2 FQNEAQ (reference sequence). The V and J ends lost 4 bases and 6 bases, in that order; junction bases with no gene match: 11. The CDR3 is 15 amino acids.

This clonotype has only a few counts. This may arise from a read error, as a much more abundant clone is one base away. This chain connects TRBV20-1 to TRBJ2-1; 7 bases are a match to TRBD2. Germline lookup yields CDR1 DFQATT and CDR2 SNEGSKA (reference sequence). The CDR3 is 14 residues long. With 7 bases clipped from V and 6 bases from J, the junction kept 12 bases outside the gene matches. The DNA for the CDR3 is TGCAGTGTAGCCGGGACTAACGGGATCAATGAGCAGTTCTTC. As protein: CSVAGTNGINEQFF.

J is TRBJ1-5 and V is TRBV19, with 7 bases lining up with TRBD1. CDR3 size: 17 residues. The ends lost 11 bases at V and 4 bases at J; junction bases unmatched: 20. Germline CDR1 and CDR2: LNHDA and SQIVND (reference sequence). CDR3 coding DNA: TGTGCCTCAAACCCAAGGGGAACAGGGGCCTGGAATCAGCCCCAGCATTTT. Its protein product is CASNPRGTGAWNQPQHF. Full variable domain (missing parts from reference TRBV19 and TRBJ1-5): DGGITQSPKYLFRKEGQNVTLSCEQNLNHDAMYWYRQDPGQGLRLIYYSQIVNDFQKGDIAEGYSVSREKKESFPLTVTSAQKNPTAFYLCASNPRGTGAWNQPQHFGDGTRLSIL.

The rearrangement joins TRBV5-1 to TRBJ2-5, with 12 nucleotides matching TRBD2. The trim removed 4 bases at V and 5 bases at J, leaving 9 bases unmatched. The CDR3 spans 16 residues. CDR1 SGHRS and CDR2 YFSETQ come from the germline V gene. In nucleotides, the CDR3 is TGCGCCAGCAGCCTGGGGACAGGGACTAGCGGGGAGACCCAGTACTTC. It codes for CASSLGTGTSGETQYF.

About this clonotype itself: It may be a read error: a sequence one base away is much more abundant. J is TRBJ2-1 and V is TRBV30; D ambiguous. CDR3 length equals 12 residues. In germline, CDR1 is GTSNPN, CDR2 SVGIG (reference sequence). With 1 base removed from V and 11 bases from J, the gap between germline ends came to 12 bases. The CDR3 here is CAWSDQRVQQFF. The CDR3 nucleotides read TGTGCCTGGAGTGATCAGCGAGTACAGCAGTTCTTC.

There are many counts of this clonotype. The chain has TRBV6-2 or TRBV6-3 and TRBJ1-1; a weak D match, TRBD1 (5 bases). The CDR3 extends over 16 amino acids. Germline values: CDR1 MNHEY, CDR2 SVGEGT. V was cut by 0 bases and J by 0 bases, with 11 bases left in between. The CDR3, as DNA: TGTGCCAGCAGTTACTCGCGACAGAAGATGAACACTGAAGCTTTCTTT. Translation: CASSYSRQKMNTEAFF.

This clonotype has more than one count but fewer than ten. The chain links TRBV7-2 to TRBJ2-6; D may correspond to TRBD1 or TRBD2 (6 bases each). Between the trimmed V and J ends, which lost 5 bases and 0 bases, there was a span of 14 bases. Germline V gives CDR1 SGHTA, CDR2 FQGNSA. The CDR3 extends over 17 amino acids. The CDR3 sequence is CASSPRRGISGANVLTF. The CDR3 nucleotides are TGTGCCAGCAGCCCAAGGAGGGGGATCTCTGGGGCCAACGTCCTGACTTTC.

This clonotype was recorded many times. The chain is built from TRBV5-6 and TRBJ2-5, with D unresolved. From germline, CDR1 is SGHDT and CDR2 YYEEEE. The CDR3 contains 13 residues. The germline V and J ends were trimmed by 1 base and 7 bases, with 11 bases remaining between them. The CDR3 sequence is CASSLKSLPTQYF. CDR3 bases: TGTGCCAGCAGCTTGAAATCTCTGCCGACCCAGTACTTC.

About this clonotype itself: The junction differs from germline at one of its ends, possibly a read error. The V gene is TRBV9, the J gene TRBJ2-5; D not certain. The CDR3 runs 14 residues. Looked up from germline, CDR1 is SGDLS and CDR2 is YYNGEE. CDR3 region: CVSSVAGSQETQYF. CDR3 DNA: TGTGTCAGCAGCGTAGCAGGTAGCCAAGAGACCCAGTACTTC.

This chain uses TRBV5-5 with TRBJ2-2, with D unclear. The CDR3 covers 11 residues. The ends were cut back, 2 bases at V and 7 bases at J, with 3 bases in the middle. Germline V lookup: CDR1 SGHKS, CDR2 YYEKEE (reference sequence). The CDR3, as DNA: TGTGCCAGCAGCTTCGTCGGGGAGCTGTTTTTT. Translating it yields CASSFVGELFF.

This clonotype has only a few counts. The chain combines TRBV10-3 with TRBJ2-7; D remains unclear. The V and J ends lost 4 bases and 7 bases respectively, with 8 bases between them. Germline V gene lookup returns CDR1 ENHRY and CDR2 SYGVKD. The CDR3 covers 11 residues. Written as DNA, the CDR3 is TGTGCCATCAGTGCCCAGGAAGAGCAGTACTTC. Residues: CAISAQEEQYF.

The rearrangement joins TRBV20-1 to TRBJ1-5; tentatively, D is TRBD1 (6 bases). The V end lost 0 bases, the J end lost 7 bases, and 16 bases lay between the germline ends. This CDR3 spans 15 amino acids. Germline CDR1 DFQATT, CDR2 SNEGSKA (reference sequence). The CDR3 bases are TGCAGTGCTAGAGACGGGGCAGGGGACGACCAGCCCCAGCATTTT. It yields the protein CSARDGAGDDQPQHF.

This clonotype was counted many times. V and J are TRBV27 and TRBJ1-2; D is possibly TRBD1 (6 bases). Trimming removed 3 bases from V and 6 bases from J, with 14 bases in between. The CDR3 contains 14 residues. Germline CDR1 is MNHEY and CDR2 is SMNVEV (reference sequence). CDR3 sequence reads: CASSLSGASHGYTF. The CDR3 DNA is TGTGCCAGCAGTTTGTCAGGGGCCTCACATGGCTACACCTTC.

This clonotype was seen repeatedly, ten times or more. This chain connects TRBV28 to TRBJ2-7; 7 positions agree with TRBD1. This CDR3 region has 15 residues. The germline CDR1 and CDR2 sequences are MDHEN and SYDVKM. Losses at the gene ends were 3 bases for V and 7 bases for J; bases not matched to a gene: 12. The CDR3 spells CASSFGTAFGEEQYF. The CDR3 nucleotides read TGTGCCAGCAGTTTCGGGACAGCCTTCGGAGAAGAGCAGTACTTC.

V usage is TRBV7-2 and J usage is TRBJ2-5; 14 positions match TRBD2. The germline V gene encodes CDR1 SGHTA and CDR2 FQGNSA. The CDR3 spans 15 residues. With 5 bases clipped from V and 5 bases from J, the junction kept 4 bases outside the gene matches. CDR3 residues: CASSRWTSGRETQYF. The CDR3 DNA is TGTGCCAGCAGCCGCTGGACTAGCGGGAGGGAGACCCAGTACTTC.

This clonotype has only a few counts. CDR3 in amino acids: CASSRTLGSYNEQFF. The CDR3 DNA is TGTGCCAGCAGTCGGACCCTCGGCTCCTACAATGAGCAGTTCTTC. The rearrangement links TRBV2 to TRBJ2-1; no definite D call. CDR1 and CDR2 (germline): SNHLY, FYNNEI. This CDR3 is built from 15 residues. V lost 5 bases and J lost 0, with 11 bases in between. Variable domain in full (rest from reference TRBV2 and TRBJ2-1): EPEVTQTPSHQVTQMGQEVILRCVPISNHLYFYWYRQILGQKVEFLVSFYNNEISEKSEIFDDQFSVERPDGSNFTLKIRSTKLEDSAMYFCASSRTLGSYNEQFFGPGTRLTVL.

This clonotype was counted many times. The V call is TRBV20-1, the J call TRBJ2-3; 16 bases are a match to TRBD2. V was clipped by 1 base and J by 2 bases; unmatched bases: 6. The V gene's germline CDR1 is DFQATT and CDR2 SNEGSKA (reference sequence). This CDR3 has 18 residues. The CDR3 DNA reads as TGCAGTGCTAGAGCGGGGACTAGCGGGGGGGGAGCCACAGATACGCAGTATTTT. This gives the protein CSARAGTSGGGATDTQYF.

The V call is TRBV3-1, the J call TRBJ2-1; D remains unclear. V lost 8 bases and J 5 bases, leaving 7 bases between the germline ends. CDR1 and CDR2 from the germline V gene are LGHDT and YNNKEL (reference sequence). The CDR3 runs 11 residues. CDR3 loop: CASRTDNEQFF. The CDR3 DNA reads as TGTGCCAGCCGGACGGACAATGAGCAGTTCTTC.

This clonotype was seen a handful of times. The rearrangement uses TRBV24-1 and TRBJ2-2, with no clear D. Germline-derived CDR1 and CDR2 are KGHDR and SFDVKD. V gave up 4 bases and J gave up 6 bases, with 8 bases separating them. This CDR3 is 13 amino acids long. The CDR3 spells CATSDRGPGELFF. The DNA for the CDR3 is TGTGCCACCAGTGACCGTGGCCCCGGGGAGCTGTTTTTT.

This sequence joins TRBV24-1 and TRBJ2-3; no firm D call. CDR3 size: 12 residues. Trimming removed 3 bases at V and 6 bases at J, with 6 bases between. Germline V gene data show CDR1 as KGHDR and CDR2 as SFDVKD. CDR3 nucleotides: TGTGCCACCAGTGATCCGAGGGATACGCAGTATTTT. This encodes CATSDPRDTQYF.

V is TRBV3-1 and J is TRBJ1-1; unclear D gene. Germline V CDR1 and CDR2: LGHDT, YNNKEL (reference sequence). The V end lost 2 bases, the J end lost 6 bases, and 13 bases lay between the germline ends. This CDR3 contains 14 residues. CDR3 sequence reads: CASSQFPARAEAFF. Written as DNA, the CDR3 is TGTGCCAGCAGCCAATTCCCCGCCCGGGCTGAAGCTTTCTTT. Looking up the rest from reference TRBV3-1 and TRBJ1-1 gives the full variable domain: DTAVSQTPKYLVTQMGNDKSIKCEQNLGHDTMYWYKQDSKKFLKIMFSYNNKELIINETVPNRFSPKSPDKAHLNLHINSLELGDSAVYFCASSQFPARAEAFFGQGTRLTVV.

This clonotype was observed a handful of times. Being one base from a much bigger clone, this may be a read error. CDR3 sequence reads: CVSHGSRARETQYF. The CDR3 nucleotides are TGTGTCAGTCATGGGTCACGGGCGAGGGAGACCCAGTACTTC. The J gene is TRBJ2-5, the V gene TRBV28; D is uncertain. The germline V gene encodes CDR1 MDHEN and CDR2 SYDVKM. The CDR3 contains 14 residues.

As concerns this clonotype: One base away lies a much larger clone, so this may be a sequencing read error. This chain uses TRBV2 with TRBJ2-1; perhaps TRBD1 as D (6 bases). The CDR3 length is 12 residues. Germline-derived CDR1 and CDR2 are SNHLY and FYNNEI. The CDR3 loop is CACRGFNNEQFF. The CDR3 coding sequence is TGTGCCTGCAGGGGTTTTAACAATGAGCAGTTCTTC.

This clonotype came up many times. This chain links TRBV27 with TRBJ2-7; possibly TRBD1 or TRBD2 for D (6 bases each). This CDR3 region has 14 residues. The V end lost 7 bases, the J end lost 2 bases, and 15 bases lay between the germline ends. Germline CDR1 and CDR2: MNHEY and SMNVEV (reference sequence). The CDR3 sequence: CASTPRGGTYEQYF. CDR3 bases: TGTGCCAGCACCCCGAGAGGGGGGACCTACGAGCAGTACTTC.

The DNA for the CDR3 is TGTGCCAGCAGCCTAAGCGGGAGAGCCAGGGAGCTGTTTTTT. Its translation: CASSLSGRARELFF. The V gene is TRBV7-3, the J gene TRBJ2-2; 8 bases line up with TRBD2. The CDR3 runs 14 residues. The germline V gene encodes CDR1 SGHTA and CDR2 FQGTGA. V shed 5 bases and J 9 bases; nucleotides not matched to a gene: 8.